This T cell receptor (beta chain) is from a study of beta chain features in type 1 diabetes. General study results and limits: At VDJ recombination sites, type 1 diabetes patients had fewer insertions and more deleted nucleotides. All four CD4+ subsets of Type 1 diabetes patients contained TCRB CDR3s that were moderately but significantly shorter.

All of the isolated RNA was reverse transcribed, so expressed TCRB transcripts were sequenced. Sequenced naive, central memory and regulatory T cell samples produced an average of about 3.57 million reads. Generated by immunoSEQ multiplex PCR, the TCRdb table keeps only in-frame clones and is missing some. Of roughly 70,000 clones listed, about 48% were seen once; the top ten hold roughly 0.7%. Germline V gene lookup returns CDR1 MNHEY and CDR2 SMNVEV (reference sequence). V lost 4 bases, J lost 0 bases, and 16 bases lay in between. The CDR3 extends over 16 amino acids. Details on this clone: The antigen is undetermined.

Every donor had blood drawn once into heparin, approximately 120 mL on average. The chain carries TRBV27 and TRBJ2-7; D may be TRBD1 (6 bases). The sample comprised central memory CD4+ T cells from blood. The clonotype originates from a man aged 25 to 40 with type 1 diabetes. CDR3 sequence (DNA): TGTGCCAGCAGTTCGCTCGGACAGAGGGTCTCCTACGAGCAGTACTTC. It specifies CASSSLGQRVSYEQYF.